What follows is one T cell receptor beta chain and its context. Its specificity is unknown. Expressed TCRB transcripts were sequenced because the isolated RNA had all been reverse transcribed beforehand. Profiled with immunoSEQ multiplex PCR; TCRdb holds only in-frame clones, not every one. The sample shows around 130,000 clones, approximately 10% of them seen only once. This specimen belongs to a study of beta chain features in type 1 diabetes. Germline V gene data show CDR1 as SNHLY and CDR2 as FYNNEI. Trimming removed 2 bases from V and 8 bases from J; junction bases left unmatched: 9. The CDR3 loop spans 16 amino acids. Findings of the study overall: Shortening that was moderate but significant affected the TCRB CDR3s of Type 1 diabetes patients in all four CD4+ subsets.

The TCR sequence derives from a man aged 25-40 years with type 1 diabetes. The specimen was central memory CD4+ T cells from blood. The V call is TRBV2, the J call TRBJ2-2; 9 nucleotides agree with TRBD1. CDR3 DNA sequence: TGTGCCAGCAGTGAATATGGGACAGGGCAAGTAGGGGAGCTGTTTTTT. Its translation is CASSEYGTGQVGELFF.